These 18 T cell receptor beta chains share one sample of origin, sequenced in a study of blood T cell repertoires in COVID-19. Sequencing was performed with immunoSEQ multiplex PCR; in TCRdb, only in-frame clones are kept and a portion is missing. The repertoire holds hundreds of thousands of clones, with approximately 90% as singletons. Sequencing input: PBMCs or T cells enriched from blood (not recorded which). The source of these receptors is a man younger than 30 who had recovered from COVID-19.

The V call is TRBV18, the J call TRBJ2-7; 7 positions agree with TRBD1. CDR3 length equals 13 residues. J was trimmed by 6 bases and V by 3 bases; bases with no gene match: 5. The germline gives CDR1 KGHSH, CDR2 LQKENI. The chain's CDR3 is CASSPGQEFEQYF. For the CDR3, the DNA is TGTGCCAGCTCACCTGGACAGGAATTCGAGCAGTACTTC.

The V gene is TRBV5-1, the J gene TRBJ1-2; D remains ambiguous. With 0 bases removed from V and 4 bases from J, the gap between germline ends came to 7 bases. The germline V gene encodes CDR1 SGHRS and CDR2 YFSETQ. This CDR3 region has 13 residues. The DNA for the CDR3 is TGCGCCAGCAGCTTGGTAGTCGGCTATGGCTACACCTTC. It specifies CASSLVVGYGYTF.

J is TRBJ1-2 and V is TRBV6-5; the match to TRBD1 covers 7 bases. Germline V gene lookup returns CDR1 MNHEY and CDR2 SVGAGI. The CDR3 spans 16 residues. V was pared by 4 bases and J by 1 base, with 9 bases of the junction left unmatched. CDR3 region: CASSSSWQGVNYGYTF. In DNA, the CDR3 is TGTGCCAGCAGTTCCAGTTGGCAGGGGGTTAACTATGGCTACACCTTC.

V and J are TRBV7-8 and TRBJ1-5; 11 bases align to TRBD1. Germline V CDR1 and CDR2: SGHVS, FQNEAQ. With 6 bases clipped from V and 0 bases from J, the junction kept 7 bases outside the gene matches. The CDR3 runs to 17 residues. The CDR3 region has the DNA TGTGCCAGCAGAAAGGACAGGGGGCCATATAGCAATCAGCCCCAGCATTTT. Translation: CASRKDRGPYSNQPQHF.

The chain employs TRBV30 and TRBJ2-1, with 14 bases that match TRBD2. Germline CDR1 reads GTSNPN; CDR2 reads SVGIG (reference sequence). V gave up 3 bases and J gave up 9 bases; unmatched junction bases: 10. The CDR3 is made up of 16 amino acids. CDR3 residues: CAWRQTGTSGRAEQFF. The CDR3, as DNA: TGTGCCTGGAGACAAACCGGGACTAGCGGGAGAGCTGAGCAGTTCTTC.

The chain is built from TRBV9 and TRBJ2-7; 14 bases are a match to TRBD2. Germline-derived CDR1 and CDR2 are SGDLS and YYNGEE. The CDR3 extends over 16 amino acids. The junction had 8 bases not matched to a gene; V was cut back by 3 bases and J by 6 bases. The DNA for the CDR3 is TGTGCCAGCAGCGGATCGGGACTAGCGGGAGTAGCCGAGCAGTACTTC. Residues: CASSGSGLAGVAEQYF.

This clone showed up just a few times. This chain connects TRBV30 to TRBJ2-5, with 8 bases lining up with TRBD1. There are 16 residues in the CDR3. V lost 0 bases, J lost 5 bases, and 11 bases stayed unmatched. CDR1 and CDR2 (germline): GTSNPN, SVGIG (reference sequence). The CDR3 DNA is TGTGCCTGGAGTGTCCTCCCAGGACAGGGAGGTGAGACCCAGTACTTC. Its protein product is CAWSVLPGQGGETQYF.

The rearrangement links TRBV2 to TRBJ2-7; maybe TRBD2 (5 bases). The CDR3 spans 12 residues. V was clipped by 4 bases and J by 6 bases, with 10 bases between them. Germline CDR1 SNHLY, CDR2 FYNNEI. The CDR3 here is CASSAEAAEQYF. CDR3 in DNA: TGTGCCAGCAGTGCGGAAGCGGCCGAGCAGTACTTC.

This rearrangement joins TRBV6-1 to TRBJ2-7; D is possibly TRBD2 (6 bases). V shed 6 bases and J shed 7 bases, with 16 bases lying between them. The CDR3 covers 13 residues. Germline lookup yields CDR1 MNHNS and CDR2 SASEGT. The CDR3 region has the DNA TGTGCCAGCAGAGACGGGGGAATGGAAGAGCAGTACTTC. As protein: CASRDGGMEEQYF.

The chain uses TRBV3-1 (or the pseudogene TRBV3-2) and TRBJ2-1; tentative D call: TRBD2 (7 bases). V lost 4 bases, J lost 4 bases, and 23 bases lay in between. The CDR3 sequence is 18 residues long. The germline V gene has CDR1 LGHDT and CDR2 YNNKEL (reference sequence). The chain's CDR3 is CASSLMGGGTLRYNEQFF. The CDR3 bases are TGTGCCAGCAGCCTAATGGGAGGGGGGACTCTACGTTACAATGAGCAGTTCTTC.

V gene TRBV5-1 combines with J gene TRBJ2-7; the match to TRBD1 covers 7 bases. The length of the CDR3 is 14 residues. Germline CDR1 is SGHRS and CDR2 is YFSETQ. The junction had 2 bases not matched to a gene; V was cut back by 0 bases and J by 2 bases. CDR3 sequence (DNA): TGCGCCAGCAGCTTGGGGGACAGAGCCTACGAGCAGTACTTC. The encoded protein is CASSLGDRAYEQYF.

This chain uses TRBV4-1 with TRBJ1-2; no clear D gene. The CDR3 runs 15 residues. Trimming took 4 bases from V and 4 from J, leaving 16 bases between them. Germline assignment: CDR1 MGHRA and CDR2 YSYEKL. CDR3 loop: CASSPRQGDGYGYTF. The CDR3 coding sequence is TGCGCCAGCAGCCCGCGACAAGGCGACGGCTATGGCTACACCTTC.

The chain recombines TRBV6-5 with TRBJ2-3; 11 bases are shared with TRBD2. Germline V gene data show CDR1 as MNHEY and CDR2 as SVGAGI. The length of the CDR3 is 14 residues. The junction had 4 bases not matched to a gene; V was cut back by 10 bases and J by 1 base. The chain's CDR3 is CATKTSGGTDTQYF. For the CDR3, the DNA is TGTGCCACTAAGACTAGCGGGGGCACAGATACGCAGTATTTT.

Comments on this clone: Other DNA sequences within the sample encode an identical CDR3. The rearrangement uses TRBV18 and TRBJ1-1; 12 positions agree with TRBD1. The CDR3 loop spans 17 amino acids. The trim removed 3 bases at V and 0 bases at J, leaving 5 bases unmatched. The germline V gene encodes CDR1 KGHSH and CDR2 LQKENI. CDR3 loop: CASSPGTGGGMNTEAFF. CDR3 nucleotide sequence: TGTGCCAGCTCACCCGGGACAGGGGGCGGCATGAACACTGAAGCTTTCTTT.

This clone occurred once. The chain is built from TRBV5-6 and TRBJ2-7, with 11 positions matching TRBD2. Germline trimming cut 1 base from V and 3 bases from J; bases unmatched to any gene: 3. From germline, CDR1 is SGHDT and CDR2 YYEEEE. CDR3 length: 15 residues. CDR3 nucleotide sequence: TGTGCCAGCAGCTTGTCACTAGCGGGGGTCTACGAGCAGTACTTC. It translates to CASSLSLAGVYEQYF.

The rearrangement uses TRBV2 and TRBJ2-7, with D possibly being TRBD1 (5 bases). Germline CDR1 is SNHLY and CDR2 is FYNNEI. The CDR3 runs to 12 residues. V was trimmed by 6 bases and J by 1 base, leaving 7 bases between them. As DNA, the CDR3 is TGTGCCAGCAGCAGGGATTCCTACGAGCAGTACTTC. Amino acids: CASSRDSYEQYF.

The CDR3 reads CAITGGANTEAFF. The DNA for the CDR3 is TGTGCCATCACAGGGGGCGCGAACACTGAAGCTTTCTTT. This rearrangement joins TRBV10-3 to TRBJ1-1; TRBD1 agrees at 8 bases. Germline V gene data show CDR1 as ENHRY and CDR2 as SYGVKD. The V segment lost 7 bases and the J segment 1 base; nucleotides outside the gene matches: 2. The CDR3 spans 13 residues.

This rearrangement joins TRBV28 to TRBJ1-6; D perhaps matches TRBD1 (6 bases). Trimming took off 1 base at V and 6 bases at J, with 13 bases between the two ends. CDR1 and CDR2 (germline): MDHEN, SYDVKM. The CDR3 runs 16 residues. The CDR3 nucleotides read TGTGCCAGCAGTTTATTTCTGACAGGAGTTAATTCACCCCTCCACTTT. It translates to CASSLFLTGVNSPLHF.